This TCR beta chain was sequenced during a study of response to subunit inactivated influenza vaccine listed by TCRdb under 2018. With regard to the full study: The study used deep quantitative T cell receptor repertoire profiling to track responses to a trivalent subunit inactivated influenza vaccine.

This clonotype has just a few counts. Its antigen target is currently unknown. Nothing much larger sits one base from this clone, and base qualities are not available. To prepare the library, RT-PCR was applied. The instrument was an Illumina HiSeq 2500. TCRdb took the public reads, trimmed them with fastp at Q25, ran MiXCR for clone calling and kept in-frame beta chains. Rows with a matching CDR3 protein are joined into one entry that keeps the most common DNA and genes. The sample data list approximately 290,000 distinct CDR3 sequences, and about 20% of these were observed just once. The ten largest clones capture 10% of the sample. Overall study outcomes, separate from this receptor: According to the authors, only a limited number of new T cells may be recruited by each seasonal influenza vaccination.

V loses 0 bases at its end and J loses 7 bases; junction bases beyond the gene matches: 9. The germline V gene sets CDR1 to SGDLS and CDR2 to YYNGEE. The CDR3 sequence holds 17 residues, the cysteine and phenylalanine included. The read is trimmed to its CDR3 DNA, 51 bases read in frame from base 1. The sequence was collected from a man aged 50 to 69 who received an inactivated influenza vaccine. Donor details come from another sample of the same person, matched by shared clones. The input for sequencing was PBMCs from blood, taken 21 months after vaccination. The chain uses TRBV9 and TRBJ2-2, with 10 bases matching TRBD2. In nucleotide form, the sequence is TGTGCCAGCAGCGTAGGTCCTAGCGGGAGAAGTGGCGGGGAGCTGTTTTTT. The translation is CASSVGPSGRSGGELFF.